This TCR beta chain stems from a study of metastatic and nonmetastatic thyroid tumors. Across the study: Repertoire comparison spanned blood and tumor or nodule tissue of malignant and benign thyroid patients.

The CDR3 runs to 13 residues. CDR1 is MNHNS and CDR2 is SASEGT in the germline V gene. Whole-study results and caveats: Reported TCR beta diversity, measured in blood and tumor, was significantly higher for malignant thyroid tumors than for benign nodules.

In the original processing: Construction of a distant-metastasis classifier for papillary thyroid cancer relied on CDR3 differences across clinicopathological groups. TCRdb ran MiXCR on the PCR reads. Here the V and J calls rest on TCRdb's processing, not on the authors' analysis. Of about 24,000 clones listed, over 20% are singletons. With regard to this clone: Its matching antigen is unknown. Germline is not matched at one junction end, which may reflect a read error.

No treatment of any kind had been given to any patient before thyroid surgery. The origin of this receptor is a female donor with papillary thyroid cancer or a benign thyroid nodule (not recorded which). Some clones in this sample may be carry-over from other donors' samples. Sequencing was performed on blood. The rearrangement joins TRBV6-1 to TRBJ1-5; a possible D gene is TRBD1 (5 bases). The CDR3 DNA follows: TGTGCAAGCAGTGAACAGGAGACTAAGCCCCATCATTTT. It encodes CASSEQETKPHHF.